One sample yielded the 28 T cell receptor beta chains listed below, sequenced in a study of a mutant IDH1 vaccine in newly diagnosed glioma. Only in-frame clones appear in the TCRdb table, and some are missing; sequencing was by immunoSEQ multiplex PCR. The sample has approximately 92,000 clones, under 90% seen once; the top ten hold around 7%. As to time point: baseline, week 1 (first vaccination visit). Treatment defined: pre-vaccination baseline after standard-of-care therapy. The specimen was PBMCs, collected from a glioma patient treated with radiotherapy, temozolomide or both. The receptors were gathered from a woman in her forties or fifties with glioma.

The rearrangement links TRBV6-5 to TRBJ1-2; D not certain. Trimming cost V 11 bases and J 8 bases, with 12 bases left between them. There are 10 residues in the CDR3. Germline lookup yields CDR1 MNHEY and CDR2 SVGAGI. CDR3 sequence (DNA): TGTGCCGTCGGAAACCCAGGCTACACCTTC. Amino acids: CAVGNPGYTF.

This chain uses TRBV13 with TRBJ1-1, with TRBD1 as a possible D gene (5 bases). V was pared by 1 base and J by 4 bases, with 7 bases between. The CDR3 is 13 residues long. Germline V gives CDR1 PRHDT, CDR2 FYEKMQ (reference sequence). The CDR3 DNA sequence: TGTGCCAGCAGCTTAGAGGGACTCACTGAAGCTTTCTTT. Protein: CASSLEGLTEAFF. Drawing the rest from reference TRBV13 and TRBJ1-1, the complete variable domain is AAGVIQSPRHLIKEKRETATLKCYPIPRHDTVYWYQQGPGQDPQFLISFYEKMQSDKGSIPDRFSAQQFSDYHSELNMSSLELGDSALYFCASSLEGLTEAFFGQGTRLTVV.

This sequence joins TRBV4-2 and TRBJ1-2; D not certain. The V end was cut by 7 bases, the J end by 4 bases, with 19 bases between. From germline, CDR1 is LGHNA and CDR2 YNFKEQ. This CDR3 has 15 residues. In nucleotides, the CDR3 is TGTGCCAGCACCATAAGCGGGGAGATGGGCTATGGCTACACCTTC. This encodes CASTISGEMGYGYTF.

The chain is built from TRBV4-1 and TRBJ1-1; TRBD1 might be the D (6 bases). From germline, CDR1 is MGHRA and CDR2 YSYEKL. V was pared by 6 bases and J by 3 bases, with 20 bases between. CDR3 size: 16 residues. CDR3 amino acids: CASSSVGGKEDTEAFF. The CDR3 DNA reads TGCGCCAGCAGTTCCGTAGGGGGTAAAGAAGACACTGAAGCTTTCTTT.

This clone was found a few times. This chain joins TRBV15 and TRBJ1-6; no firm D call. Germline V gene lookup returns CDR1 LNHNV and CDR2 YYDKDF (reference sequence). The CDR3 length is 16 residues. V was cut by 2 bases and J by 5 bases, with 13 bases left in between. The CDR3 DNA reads TGTGCCACCAGCAGACCGATCGAAACTAATAATTCACCCCTCCACTTT. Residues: CATSRPIETNNSPLHF.

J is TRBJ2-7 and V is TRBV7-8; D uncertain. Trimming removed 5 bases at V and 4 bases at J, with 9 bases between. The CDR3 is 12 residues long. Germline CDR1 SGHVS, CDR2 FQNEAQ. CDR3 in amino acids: CASSKDGYEQYF. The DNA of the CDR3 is TGTGCCAGCAGCAAGGACGGATACGAGCAGTACTTC.

CDR3 loop: CASRQTSGEYNEQFF. Here the CDR3 DNA reads TGTGCCAGCAGGCAAACTAGCGGGGAGTACAATGAGCAGTTCTTC. The chain employs TRBV6-1 and TRBJ2-1; 10 bases are shared with TRBD2. CDR3 length: 15 residues. In germline, CDR1 is MNHNS, CDR2 SASEGT. The V and J ends lost 6 bases and 4 bases, in that order; junction bases with no gene match: 6.

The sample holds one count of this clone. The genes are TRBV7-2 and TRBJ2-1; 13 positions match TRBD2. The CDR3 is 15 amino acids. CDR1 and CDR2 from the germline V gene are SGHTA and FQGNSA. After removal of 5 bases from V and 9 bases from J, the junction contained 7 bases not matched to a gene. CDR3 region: CASSLTSGGAFEQFF. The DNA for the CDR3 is TGTGCCAGCAGCCTTACTAGCGGGGGGGCCTTTGAGCAGTTCTTC. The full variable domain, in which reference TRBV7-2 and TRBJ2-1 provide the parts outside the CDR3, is GAGVSQSPSNKVTEKGKDVELRCDPISGHTALYWYRQSLGQGLEFLIYFQGNSAPDKSGLPSDRFSAERTGGSVSTLTIQRTQQEDSAVYLCASSLTSGGAFEQFFGPGTRLTVL.

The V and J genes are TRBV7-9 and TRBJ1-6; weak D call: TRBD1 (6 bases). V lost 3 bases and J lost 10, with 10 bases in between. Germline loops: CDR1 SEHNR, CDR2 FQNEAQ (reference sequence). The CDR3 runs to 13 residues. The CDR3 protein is CASSFSGDSPLHF. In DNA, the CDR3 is TGTGCCAGCAGCTTTTCAGGGGACTCACCCCTCCACTTT.

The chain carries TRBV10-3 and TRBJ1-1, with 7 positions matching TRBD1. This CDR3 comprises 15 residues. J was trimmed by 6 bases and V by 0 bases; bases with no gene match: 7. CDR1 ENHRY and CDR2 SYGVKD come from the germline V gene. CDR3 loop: CAISESTGMRAEAFF. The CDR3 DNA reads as TGTGCCATCAGTGAGTCGACAGGGATGCGGGCTGAAGCTTTCTTT.

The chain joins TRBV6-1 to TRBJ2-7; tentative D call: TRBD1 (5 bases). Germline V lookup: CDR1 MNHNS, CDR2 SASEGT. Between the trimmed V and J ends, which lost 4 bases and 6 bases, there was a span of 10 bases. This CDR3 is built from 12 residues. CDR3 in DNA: TGTGCCAGCAGTGGGGTCAGGGCCGAGCAGTACTTC. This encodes CASSGVRAEQYF.

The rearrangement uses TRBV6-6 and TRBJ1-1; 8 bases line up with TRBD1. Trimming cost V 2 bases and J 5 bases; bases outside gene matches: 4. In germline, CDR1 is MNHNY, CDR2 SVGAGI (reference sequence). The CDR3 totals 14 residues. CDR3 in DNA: TGTGCCAGCAGTTACCAGGGGGCGAGAACTGAAGCTTTCTTT. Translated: CASSYQGARTEAFF.

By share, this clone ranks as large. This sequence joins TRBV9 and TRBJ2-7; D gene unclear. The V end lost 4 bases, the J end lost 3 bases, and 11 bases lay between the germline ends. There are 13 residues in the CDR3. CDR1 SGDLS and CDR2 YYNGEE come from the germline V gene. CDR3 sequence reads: CASSPGLHYEQYF. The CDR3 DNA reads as TGTGCCAGCAGCCCCGGGCTGCACTACGAGCAGTACTTC.

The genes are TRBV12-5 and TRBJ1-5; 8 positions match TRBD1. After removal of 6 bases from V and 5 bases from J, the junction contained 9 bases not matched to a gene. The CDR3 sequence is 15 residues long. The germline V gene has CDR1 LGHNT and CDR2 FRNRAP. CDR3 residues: CASGTGQAIHQPQHF. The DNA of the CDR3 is TGTGCTAGTGGGACGGGACAGGCTATCCATCAGCCCCAGCATTTT.

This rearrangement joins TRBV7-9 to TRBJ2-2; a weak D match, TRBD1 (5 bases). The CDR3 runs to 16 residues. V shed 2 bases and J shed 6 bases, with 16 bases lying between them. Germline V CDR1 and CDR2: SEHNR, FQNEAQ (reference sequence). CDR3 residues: CASSLWGKAHAGELFF. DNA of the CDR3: TGTGCCAGCAGCTTATGGGGCAAGGCTCACGCCGGGGAGCTGTTTTTT.

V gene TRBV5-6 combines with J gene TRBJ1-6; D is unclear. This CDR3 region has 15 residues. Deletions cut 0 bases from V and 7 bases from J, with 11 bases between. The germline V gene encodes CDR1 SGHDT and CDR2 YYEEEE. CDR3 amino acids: CASSLGRYGNSPLHF. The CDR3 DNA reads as TGTGCCAGCAGCTTGGGGAGATACGGGAATTCACCCCTCCACTTT.

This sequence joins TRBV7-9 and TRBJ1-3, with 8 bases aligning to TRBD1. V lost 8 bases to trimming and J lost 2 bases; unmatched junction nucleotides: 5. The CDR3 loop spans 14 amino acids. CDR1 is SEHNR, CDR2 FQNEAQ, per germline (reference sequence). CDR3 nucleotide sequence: TGTGCCAGCTCGACAGGGGACGCTGGAAACACCATATATTTT. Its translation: CASSTGDAGNTIYF. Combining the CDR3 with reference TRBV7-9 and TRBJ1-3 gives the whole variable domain DTGVSQNPRHKITKRGQNVTFRCDPISEHNRLYWYRQTLGQGPEFLTYFQNEAQLEKSRLLSDRFSAERPKGSFSTLEIQRTEQGDSAMYLCASSTGDAGNTIYFGEGSWLTVV.

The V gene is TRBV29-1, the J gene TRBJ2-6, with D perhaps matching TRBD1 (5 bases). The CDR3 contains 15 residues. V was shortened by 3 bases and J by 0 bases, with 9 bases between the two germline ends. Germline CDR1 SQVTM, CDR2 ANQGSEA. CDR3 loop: CSVDRVASGANVLTF. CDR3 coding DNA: TGCAGCGTTGACAGGGTCGCCTCTGGGGCCAACGTCCTGACTTTC.

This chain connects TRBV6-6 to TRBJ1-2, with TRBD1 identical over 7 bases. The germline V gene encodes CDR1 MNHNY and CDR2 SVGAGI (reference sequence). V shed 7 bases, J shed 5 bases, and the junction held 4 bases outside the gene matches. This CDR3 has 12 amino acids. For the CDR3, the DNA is TGTGCCAGCAAACTGACAGGGTATGGCTACACCTTC. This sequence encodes CASKLTGYGYTF.

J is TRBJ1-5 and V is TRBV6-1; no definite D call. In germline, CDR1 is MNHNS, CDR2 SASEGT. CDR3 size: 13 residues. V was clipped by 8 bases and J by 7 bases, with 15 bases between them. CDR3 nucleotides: TGTGCCAGCGCCCACCGGGCGGGCCAGCCCCAGCATTTT. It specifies CASAHRAGQPQHF.

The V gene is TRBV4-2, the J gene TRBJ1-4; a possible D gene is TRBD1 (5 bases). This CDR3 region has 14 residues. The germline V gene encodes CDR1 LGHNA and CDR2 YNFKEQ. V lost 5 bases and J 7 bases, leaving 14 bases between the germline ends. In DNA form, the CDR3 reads TGTGCCAGCAGCGCCCCGGGGCACAGTGAAAAACTGTTTTTT. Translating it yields CASSAPGHSEKLFF.

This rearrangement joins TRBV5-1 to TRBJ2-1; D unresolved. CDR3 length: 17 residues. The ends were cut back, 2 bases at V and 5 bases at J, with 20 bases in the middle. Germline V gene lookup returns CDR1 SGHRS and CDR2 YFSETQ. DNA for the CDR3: TGCGCCAGCAGCTTTGGATCCTCGGACCCGCGAAACAATGAGCAGTTCTTC. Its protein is CASSFGSSDPRNNEQFF. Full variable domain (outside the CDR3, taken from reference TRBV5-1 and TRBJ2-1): KAGVTQTPRYLIKTRGQQVTLSCSPISGHRSVSWYQQTPGQGLQFLFEYFSETQRNKGNFPGRFSGRQFSNSRSEMNVSTLELGDSALYLCASSFGSSDPRNNEQFFGPGTRLTVL.

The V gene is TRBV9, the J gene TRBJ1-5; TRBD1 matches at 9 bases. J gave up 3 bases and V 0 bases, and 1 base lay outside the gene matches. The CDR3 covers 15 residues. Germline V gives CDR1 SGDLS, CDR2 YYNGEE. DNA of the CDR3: TGTGCCAGCAGCGTAGGACAGGGGGACAATCAGCCCCAGCATTTT. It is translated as CASSVGQGDNQPQHF.

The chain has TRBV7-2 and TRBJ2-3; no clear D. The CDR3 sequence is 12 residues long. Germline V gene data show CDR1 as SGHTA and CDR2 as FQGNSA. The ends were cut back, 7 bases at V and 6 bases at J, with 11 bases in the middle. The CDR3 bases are TGTGCCAGCACCCTATCTGGGGATACGCAGTATTTT. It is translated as CASTLSGDTQYF.

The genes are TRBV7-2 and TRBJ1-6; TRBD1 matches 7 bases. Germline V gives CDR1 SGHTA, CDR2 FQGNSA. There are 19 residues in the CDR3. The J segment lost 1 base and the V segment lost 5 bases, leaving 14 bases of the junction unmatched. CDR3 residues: CASSPRPRDSASYNSPLHF. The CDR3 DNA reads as TGTGCCAGCAGCCCCAGACCCCGGGACAGCGCATCCTATAATTCACCCCTCCACTTT.

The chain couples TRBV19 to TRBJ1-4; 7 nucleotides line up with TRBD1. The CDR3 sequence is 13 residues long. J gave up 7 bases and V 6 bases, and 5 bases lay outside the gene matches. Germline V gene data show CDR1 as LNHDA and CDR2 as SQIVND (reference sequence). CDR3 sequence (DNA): TGTGCCAGTAGGATCGGGACAGTTGAAAAACTGTTTTTT. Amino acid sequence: CASRIGTVEKLFF.

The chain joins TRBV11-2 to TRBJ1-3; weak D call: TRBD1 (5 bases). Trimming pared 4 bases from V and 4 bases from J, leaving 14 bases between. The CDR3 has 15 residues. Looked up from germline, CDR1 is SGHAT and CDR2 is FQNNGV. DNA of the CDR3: TGTGCCAGCAGCTCACTTCCGGGACTGGGAAACACCATATATTTT. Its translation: CASSSLPGLGNTIYF.

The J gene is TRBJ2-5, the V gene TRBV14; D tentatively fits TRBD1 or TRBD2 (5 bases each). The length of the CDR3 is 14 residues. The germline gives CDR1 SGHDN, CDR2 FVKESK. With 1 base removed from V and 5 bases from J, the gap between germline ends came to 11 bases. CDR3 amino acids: CASSQALGTETQYF. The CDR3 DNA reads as TGTGCCAGCAGCCAAGCCCTGGGGACGGAGACCCAGTACTTC.